The clone carrying this T cell receptor (beta chain) has a handful of counts. Its antigen remains unidentified. This specimen comes from a study of regulatory T cells in long-lasting Graves disease. For the study at large: Under 3 months of antithyroid drugs had been taken by newly diagnosed Graves' patients.

According to the study, TCR beta libraries were built with iRepertoire HTBI primers and CDR3-region Arm-PCR. TCRdb used MiXCR to reprocess the multiplex PCR reads, holding one entry per CDR3 protein. The sample lists fewer than 550,000 distinct CDR3 sequences, more than 15% seen once, with roughly 25% in the top ten. The V segment lost 1 base and the J segment 3 bases; nucleotides outside the gene matches: 11. Germline V lookup: CDR1 MGHRA, CDR2 YSYEKL. The CDR3 covers 18 residues. Broader study findings: Among the persistent patients, fewer than 3,000 public clonotypes were shared, more than the 966 shared among new patients. Persistent-disease Graves' patients showed less TCR diversity than new cases.

Time point denoted: newly diagnosed GD, antithyroid drugs for less than 3 months. Following extraction of RNA from PBMCs, that RNA was used to make the TCR library. The sample was also linked to a second study, of T cells in Graves' hyperthyroidism and ophthalmopathy. According to that study: The model's output predicted ophthalmopathy at a median of roughly seven months prior to onset.

The origin of this receptor is a middle-aged woman with Graves disease. The V and J genes are TRBV4-1 and TRBJ2-7; 11 nucleotides agree with TRBD1. This specimen consisted of peripheral blood mononuclear cells (PBMCs), obtained at new diagnosis, from a patient treated with antithyroid drugs. CDR3 bases: TGCGCCAGCAGCCAAGTCCTTAACACCGGGACAGGGGGCTACGAGCAGTACTTC. Its protein product is CASSQVLNTGTGGYEQYF.